This T cell receptor beta chain comes out of a study of CD8+CD57+ T cells in acquired aplastic anemia. Before being chosen for sequencing, patients had shown CD8+CD57+ cell expansion by flow cytometry. Template material for TCR beta VDJ and CDR3 profiling consisted of genomic DNA. TCRdb analysed the reads with MiXCR anew, one entry per CDR3 protein. This sample has approximately 250,000 distinct CDR3 sequences, with 82% found just once. This CDR3 region has 14 residues. The V and J ends lost 0 bases and 3 bases respectively, with 10 bases between them. Per germline, CDR1 SGHRS and CDR2 YFSETQ. The sample taken for sequencing was sorted CD4+, CD8+, or CD8+CD57+ T cells (not recorded which) from PBMCs. J is TRBJ2-7 and V is TRBV5-1; no clear D gene. The TCR originated in a human donor with aplastic anemia. The CDR3 nucleotides are TGCGCCAGCAGCTTGGTGGGCGAGTACTACGAGCAGTACTTC. It codes for CASSLVGEYYEQYF.